These 13 T cell receptor beta chains came from one sample sequenced in a study of CD8 T cells in Susac syndrome. After extraction with the RNeasy kit, about 0.45 to 1 ug of the RNA was reverse transcribed using random hexamers. MiXCR, run by TCRdb on the immunoSEQ multiplex PCR reads, gives a single entry per CDR3 protein. The data show 150,000 or so distinct CDR3 sequences, around 95% seen once. Material: CD8+ T cells from PBMCs. These TCRs come from a human donor with multiple sclerosis.

The rearrangement uses TRBV3-1 and TRBJ2-7; TRBD1 matches 10 bases. Germline loops: CDR1 LGHDT, CDR2 YNNKEL (reference sequence). The CDR3 has 14 residues. The trim removed 6 bases at V and 4 bases at J, leaving 6 bases unmatched. This CDR3 reads CASRARGQGYEQYV. The CDR3 nucleotides read TGTGCCAGCAGGGCTAGGGGACAGGGGTACGAGCAGTACGTC.

The CDR3 reads CASSVGQGALGYGYTF. The CDR3 nucleotides are TGTGCCAGCAGCGTAGGACAGGGGGCGCTTGGCTATGGCTACACCTTC. The chain has TRBV9 and TRBJ1-2, with TRBD1 matching 10 bases. Per germline, CDR1 SGDLS and CDR2 YYNGEE. This CDR3 has 16 amino acids. After removal of 0 bases from V and 4 bases from J, the junction contained 6 bases not matched to a gene.

The chain couples TRBV12-3 or TRBV12-4 to TRBJ1-2; D is unclear. V gave up 7 bases and J gave up 1 base, with 4 bases separating them. The CDR3 length is 11 residues. The CDR3 reads CASKLNYGYTF. The CDR3 DNA reads TGTGCCAGCAAACTTAACTATGGCTACACCTTC.

The chain uses TRBV29-1 and TRBJ2-2, with D uncertain. The CDR3 is 14 amino acids. The germline V gene encodes CDR1 SQVTM and CDR2 ANQGSEA. Deletions cut 3 bases from V and 1 base from J, with 9 bases between. In DNA form, the CDR3 reads TGCAGCGTTGAGTGGGCTTTGAACACCGGGGAGCTGTTTTTT. It specifies CSVEWALNTGELFF.

The chain links TRBV6-5 to TRBJ1-5; a weak D match, TRBD1 (6 bases). CDR3 length: 16 amino acids. The germline gives CDR1 MNHEY, CDR2 SVGAGI. With 0 bases removed from V and 0 bases from J, the gap between germline ends came to 9 bases. CDR3 DNA sequence: TGTGCCAGCAGTTACTCGGCAGGGGCTAGCAATCAGCCCCAGCATTTT. This sequence encodes CASSYSAGASNQPQHF.

The CDR3 reads CAWSPPSNEQYF. In DNA, the CDR3 is TGTGCCTGGAGTCCTCCCTCGAACGAGCAGTACTTC. The chain links TRBV30 to TRBJ2-7; D ambiguous. The CDR3 loop spans 12 amino acids. Trimming took 2 bases from V and 5 from J, leaving 10 bases between them. Germline V lookup: CDR1 GTSNPN, CDR2 SVGIG (reference sequence).

The rearrangement links TRBV30 to TRBJ2-7, with D perhaps being TRBD1 or TRBD2 (5 bases each). Between the trimmed V and J ends, which lost 5 bases and 2 bases, there was a span of 19 bases. Germline CDR1 GTSNPN, CDR2 SVGIG (reference sequence). The CDR3 is 15 amino acids. Here the CDR3 reads CAWRPRDRDAYEQYF. CDR3 sequence (DNA): TGTGCCTGGCGCCCCAGGGACCGAGACGCCTACGAGCAGTACTTC.

The gene calls are TRBV11-2 and TRBJ2-7, with 9 nucleotides matching TRBD2. J was trimmed by 0 bases and V by 5 bases; bases with no gene match: 14. CDR1 is SGHAT, CDR2 FQNNGV, per germline. The CDR3 sequence is 18 residues long. The CDR3 bases are TGTGCCAGCAGCCCGGCGAGCGGGGGGAAATTCTTCTCCTACGAGCAGTACTTC. Protein sequence: CASSPASGGKFFSYEQYF.

This clonotype was seen only once. The CDR3 DNA reads TGTGCCTGGAGTGTGATTGCACGGACAGATACGCAGTATTTT. Residues: CAWSVIARTDTQYF. This rearrangement joins TRBV30 to TRBJ2-3, with D unresolved. The CDR3 consists of 14 residues. With 0 bases removed from V and 3 bases from J, the gap between germline ends came to 10 bases. Germline V CDR1 and CDR2: GTSNPN, SVGIG (reference sequence).

The chain carries TRBV29-1 and TRBJ2-3; 9 nucleotides align to TRBD1. Germline-derived CDR1 and CDR2 are SQVTM and ANQGSEA. CDR3 length: 14 residues. Trimming at V came to 6 bases and at J to 6 bases, leaving 10 bases not matched to a gene. The CDR3 loop is CSVTGTGLLDTQYF. The CDR3 DNA reads as TGCAGCGTGACCGGGACAGGGTTATTGGATACGCAGTATTTT.

The chain couples TRBV27 to TRBJ1-5, with no clear D. CDR3 length equals 15 residues. Germline lookup yields CDR1 MNHEY and CDR2 SMNVEV (reference sequence). The V end lost 6 bases, the J end lost 1 base, and 13 bases lay between the germline ends. CDR3: CASRNIYDSNQPQHF. CDR3 in DNA: TGTGCCAGCAGGAACATATATGACAGCAATCAGCCCCAGCATTTT.

This chain uses TRBV7-9 with TRBJ1-5; TRBD1 aligns across 9 bases. The V segment lost 1 base and the J segment 3 bases; nucleotides outside the gene matches: 7. The CDR3 is made up of 17 amino acids. The V gene's germline CDR1 is SEHNR and CDR2 FQNEAQ (reference sequence). CDR3 amino acids: CASSLVRTGVTNQPQHF. The CDR3 DNA reads as TGTGCCAGCAGCTTAGTTCGGACAGGGGTTACCAATCAGCCCCAGCATTTT. Using reference TRBV7-9 and TRBJ1-5 for the parts outside the CDR3, the full variable domain is DTGVSQNPRHKITKRGQNVTFRCDPISEHNRLYWYRQTLGQGPEFLTYFQNEAQLEKSRLLSDRFSAERPKGSFSTLEIQRTEQGDSAMYLCASSLVRTGVTNQPQHFGDGTRLSIL.

The chain carries TRBV7-9 and TRBJ2-3; D may be TRBD2 (5 bases). Germline loops: CDR1 SEHNR, CDR2 FQNEAQ (reference sequence). V lost 5 bases and J lost 3, with 15 bases in between. The CDR3 is 15 residues long. The CDR3 nucleotides read TGTGCCAGCAGCCGCCTTGTAGGCGGGACAGATACGCAGTATTTT. Its translation: CASSRLVGGTDTQYF.